Listed below are T cell receptor beta chains from one sample, sequenced in a study of blood T cell repertoires in COVID-19. Method: immunoSEQ multiplex PCR; TCRdb's copy keeps in-frame clones and lacks some. The repertoire holds about 180,000 clones, roughly 83% seen once, with roughly 2.9% in the top ten. The sample consisted of peripheral blood. These receptors all come from a woman aged 60 to 75 with acute or convalescent COVID-19. CDR3s include the opening cysteine and the closing phenylalanine or tryptophan. A D gene is named only where the DNA matches it firmly. Some rows mark clone size as missing; the rest say once, few, many or name a class of expanded clone.

TRBJ1-6 | . | 17 | TRBV5-4 | . | TGTGCCAGCAGCTTGGAATTGCAGTCGATCTATAATTCACCCCTCCACTTT | CASSLELQSIYNSPLHF
TRBJ2-1 | once | 16 | TRBV6-6 | . | TGTGCCAGCAGTTACTCGAACCGGCAGGGGAAAGATGAGCAGTTCTTC | CASSYSNRQGKDEQFF
TRBJ2-2 | . | 17 | TRBV4-2 | TRBD1 | TGTGCCAGCAGCCAGGGGGACAGGATAGCGAACACCGGGGAGCTGTTTTTT | CASSQGDRIANTGELFF
TRBJ1-5 | . | 15 | TRBV3-1/TRBV3-2 | TRBD1 | TGTGCCAGCAGTGTCGCGGGACAGGGCGGTCAGCCCCAGCATTTT | CASSVAGQGGQPQHF
TRBJ1-6 | . | 13 | TRBV6-6 | TRBD1 | TGTGCCAGCTCGAGGGGGCAAGGATCACCCCTCCACTTT | CASSRGQGSPLHF
TRBJ1-5 | . | 17 | TRBV24-1 | TRBD1 | TGTGCCACCAGTGATTTGAGGGGACAGGGAAGCAATCAGCCCCAGCATTTT | CATSDLRGQGSNQPQHF
TRBJ2-2 | . | 16 | TRBV12-5 | TRBD2 | TGTTTTCTCCCTACTAGCGGGGGGATGAACACCGGGGAGCTGTTTTTT | CFLPTSGGMNTGELFF
TRBJ1-2 | . | 15 | TRBV6-5 | . | TGTGCCAGCAGGCCCCGGGGGGGCTCGAACTATGGCTACACCTTC | CASRPRGGSNYGYTF
TRBJ2-1 | . | 15 | TRBV21-1 | . | TGTGCCAGCAGCACGAGCGGGGGGTACATAAATGAGCAGTTCTTC | CASSTSGGYINEQFF
TRBJ1-1 | once | 13 | TRBV10-2 | . | TGCGCCAGCAGTGAGTCGACGGGGGGGGAAGCTTTCTTT | CASSESTGGEAFF
TRBJ1-6 | . | 16 | TRBV27 | . | TGTGCCAGCAGTCCCGACACGGCAACGCCAAATTCACCCCTCCACTTT | CASSPDTATPNSPLHF
TRBJ2-5 | . | 15 | TRBV6-5 | TRBD2 | TGTGCCAGCAGGCGAGCGGGGGGGTTGCGAGAGACCCAGTACTTC | CASRRAGGLRETQYF
TRBJ2-3 | . | 15 | TRBV19 | TRBD1 | TGTGCCAGTAGTCGGGACAGGGTAATCTCAGATACGCAGTATTTT | CASSRDRVISDTQYF
TRBJ1-4 | once | 15 | TRBV6-5 | . | TGTGCCAGCAGTTTCCAACAGGGAACTAATGAAAAACTGTTTTTT | CASSFQQGTNEKLFF
TRBJ2-7 | . | 14 | TRBV5-1 | TRBD1 | TGCGCCAGCAGCTTGGGACAGGGATCTGACGAGCAGTACTTC | CASSLGQGSDEQYF
TRBJ1-2 | . | 15 | TRBV7-7 | TRBD1 | TGTGCTAGCAGGGGGACAGGTCTACCCTTCTATGGCTACACCTTC | CASRGTGLPFYGYTF
TRBJ2-7 | . | 12 | TRBV12-3/TRBV12-4 | TRBD1 | TGTGCCAGCAGTAACAGGGACAGCGAGCAGTACTTC | CASSNRDSEQYF
TRBJ1-1 | once | 13 | TRBV24-1 | . | TGTGCCACCCGTCAGACAGGACACACTGAAGCTTTCTTT | CATRQTGHTEAFF
TRBJ1-4 | once | 13 | TRBV3-1/TRBV3-2 | . | TGTGCCAGCAGCTATTTTTCCGGGGAAAAACTGTTTTTT | CASSYFSGEKLFF
TRBJ2-2 | once | 16 | TRBV19 | TRBD1 | TGTGCCAGTAGTTCAAGTGACAGGGGGAACACCGGGGAGCTGTTTTTT | CASSSSDRGNTGELFF
TRBJ1-1 | . | 17 | TRBV11-2 | . | TGTGCCAGCAGCTTAAGGGGATCTAAGGCCATGAACACTGAAGCTTTCTTT | CASSLRGSKAMNTEAFF
TRBJ1-5 | . | 14 | TRBV5-5 | . | TGTGCCAGCAGCGTCCGGGATGCTCTTCAGCCCCAGCATTTT | CASSVRDALQPQHF
TRBJ1-1 | . | 14 | TRBV7-7 | TRBD1 | TGTGCTAGCAGCTTAGCCTTAGGGACAGGGCCAGCTTTCTTT | CASSLALGTGPAFF
TRBJ2-2 | . | 15 | TRBV7-7 | TRBD1 | TGTGCTAGCAGCCCCGGGACAGGGGTTTCCGGGGAGCTGTTTTTT | CASSPGTGVSGELFF
TRBJ1-3 | . | 15 | TRBV7-2 | TRBD1 | TGTGCCAGCAGCGCGGACAGGAGCTCTGGAAACACCATATATTTT | CASSADRSSGNTIYF
TRBJ1-5 | . | 16 | TRBV9 | . | TGTGCCAGCAGCGCGGACGGGATGGATGGATATCAGCCCCAGCATTTT | CASSADGMDGYQPQHF
TRBJ2-3 | . | 16 | TRBV10-3 | TRBD2 | TGTGCCATCAGTGACTTCGGGACTAGCGGGGTGGATACGCAGTATTTT | CAISDFGTSGVDTQYF
TRBJ1-5 | few | 16 | TRBV5-5 | . | TGTGCCAGCAGCTTGGAGGGGACATATAGCAATCAGCCCCAGCATTTT | CASSLEGTYSNQPQHF
TRBJ1-1 | once | 14 | TRBV27 | . | TGTGCCAGCAGTTTAGTGGACAAGAACACTGAAGCTTTCTTT | CASSLVDKNTEAFF
TRBJ2-2 | . | 15 | TRBV11-2 | TRBD1 | TGTGCCAGCAGCCCTGACAGGGGGCAAGGCGGGGAGCTGTTTTTT | CASSPDRGQGGELFF
TRBJ1-6 | . | 13 | TRBV7-3 | . | TGTGCCAGCAGCTCGGACTTAATCTCACCCCTCCACTTT | CASSSDLISPLHF
TRBJ1-2 | few | 14 | TRBV18 | . | TGTGCCAGCTCACCGTCTGAACGGGGATATGGCTACACCTTC | CASSPSERGYGYTF
TRBJ1-1 | . | 15 | TRBV7-3 | . | TGTGCCAGCAGCTTAACTTCAGGGGAGGGCACTGAAGCTTTCTTT | CASSLTSGEGTEAFF
TRBJ1-6 | . | 16 | TRBV9 | . | TGTGCCAGCAGCACTAGTGGGGGCTCCGGAGGTTCACCCCTCCACTTT | CASSTSGGSGGSPLHF
TRBJ1-1 | . | 15 | TRBV2 | . | TGTGCCAGCAGTGAAGCATGGGGCCGGAACACTGAAGCTTTCTTT | CASSEAWGRNTEAFF
TRBJ1-6 | . | 15 | TRBV3-1/TRBV3-2 | . | TGTGCCAGCAGCCAAGATCTTCGGGGAAACAGACCCCTCCACTTT | CASSQDLRGNRPLHF
TRBJ2-1 | . | 15 | TRBV6-5 | TRBD2 | TGTGCCAGCACCCCCGGACTAGGGGCCTACAATGAGCAGTTCTTC | CASTPGLGAYNEQFF
TRBJ2-6 | . | 17 | TRBV4-1 | TRBD1 | TGCGCCAGCAGCCAAGCTCGCCAGGGGGCTGGGGCCAACGTCCTGACTTTC | CASSQARQGAGANVLTF
TRBJ1-3 | . | 15 | TRBV4-1 | TRBD1 | TGCGCCAGCAGCCCACCGACAGGGTCTGGAAACACCATATATTTT | CASSPPTGSGNTIYF
TRBJ1-5 | . | 15 | TRBV6-5 | TRBD1 | TGTGCCAGCAGAGGGGACAGGACAATCAATCAGCCCCAGCATTTT | CASRGDRTINQPQHF
TRBJ2-1 | . | 15 | TRBV10-3 | TRBD1 | TGTGCCATCAGTGGGGGACAGAACTCCTACAATGAGCAGTTCTTC | CAISGGQNSYNEQFF
TRBJ2-5 | . | 17 | TRBV9 | TRBD2 | TGTGCCAGCAGCGTAGACCTAGCGGGGGGGCCGAAAGCGACCCAGTACTTC | CASSVDLAGGPKATQYF
TRBJ2-3 | . | 15 | TRBV15 | . | TGTGCCACCAGCAGAGAGCGGGCTAGCACAGATACGCAGTATTTT | CATSRERASTDTQYF
TRBJ1-2 | . | 19 | TRBV7-2 | TRBD1 | TGTGCCAGCAGCTTAGCGATCCGGGACAGGGAAAGAGCTAACTATGGCTACACCTTC | CASSLAIRDRERANYGYTF
TRBJ2-5 | once | 16 | TRBV19 | . | TGTGCCAGTAGATTAAACGCCGCGAGTGGGAGGGAGACCCAGTACTTC | CASRLNAASGRETQYF
TRBJ1-1 | few | 13 | TRBV7-9 | . | TGTGCCAGCAGCATGACAGTGAACACTGAAGCTTTCTTT | CASSMTVNTEAFF
TRBJ2-6 | . | 13 | TRBV7-2 | TRBD1 | TGTGCCAGCAGCAACAGACAGGGCAACGTCCTGACTTTC | CASSNRQGNVLTF
TRBJ2-7 | . | 14 | TRBV7-2 | . | TGTGCCAGCAGCTTAAGTAGGCAGGGGAACGAGCAGTACTTC | CASSLSRQGNEQYF
TRBJ1-5 | few | 12 | TRBV7-9 | . | TGTGCCAGCAGCTCACAGGGTTTGCCCCAGCATTTT | CASSSQGLPQHF
TRBJ1-6 | . | 19 | TRBV11-3 | TRBD1 | TGTGCCAGCAGCTTAGTTACTACAGGGGCGATGTCCTATAATTCACCCCTCCACTTT | CASSLVTTGAMSYNSPLHF
TRBJ1-2 | . | 17 | TRBV4-2 | . | TGTGCCAGCAGCCAAGATTTCGCACAGGGTGCTAACTATGGCTACACCTTC | CASSQDFAQGANYGYTF
TRBJ2-5 | . | 14 | TRBV10-3 | . | TGTGCCATCAGTGGTGCGGTGGGCCAAGAGACCCAGTACTTC | CAISGAVGQETQYF
TRBJ1-1 | few | 15 | TRBV18 | . | TGTGCCAGCTCACCCATAAGACAGACGAACACTGAAGCTTTCTTT | CASSPIRQTNTEAFF
TRBJ1-1 | . | 14 | TRBV7-2 | TRBD1 | TGTGCCAGCAGCATCCTGACAGGGGGGACTGAAGCTTTCTTT | CASSILTGGTEAFF
TRBJ1-2 | . | 12 | TRBV19 | . | TGTGCCAGTAGTACGACAGGCTATGGCTACACCTTC | CASSTTGYGYTF
TRBJ1-2 | . | 15 | TRBV3-1/TRBV3-2 | . | TGTGCCAGCAGCCCGCTCGGGACAACCCTCTATGGCTACACCTTC | CASSPLGTTLYGYTF
TRBJ1-3 | . | 14 | TRBV7-9 | TRBD1 | TGTGCCAGCAGCTCGACAGGGGGAAGAAACACCATATATTTT | CASSSTGGRNTIYF
TRBJ2-2 | . | 14 | TRBV11-3 | TRBD2 | TGTGCCAGCAGCCTCGGGGGACTAGCGGGGGAGCTGTTTTTT | CASSLGGLAGELFF